This passage covers 6 T cell receptor beta chains from one sample sequenced in a study of a mutant IDH1 vaccine in newly diagnosed glioma. Here immunoSEQ multiplex PCR was the method, and the copy in TCRdb shows in-frame clones only, minus some. The repertoire includes tens of thousands of clones, around four fifths of them detected once, and about 4% sits in the top ten. For these receptors, no antigen is known. Time point: week 47, end of study. Each dose of the vaccine consisted of 300 ug of mutant IDH1 20-mer peptide, with topical imiquimod. Material: PBMCs, obtained from a glioma patient whose treatment included an IDH1 peptide vaccine. These receptors all stem from a young man with glioma.

V is TRBV2 and J is TRBJ1-1, with a possible D match to TRBD1 (6 bases). Germline CDR1 SNHLY, CDR2 FYNNEI. The V end was cut by 6 bases, the J end by 1 base, with 12 bases between. The CDR3 loop spans 14 amino acids. CDR3 sequence: CASRQGNENTEAFF. The CDR3 DNA follows: TGTGCCAGCAGACAGGGTAATGAGAACACTGAAGCTTTCTTT.

The sample holds a few counts of this clone. The chain employs TRBV6-4 and TRBJ2-3, with 13 bases identical to TRBD2. Germline-derived CDR1 and CDR2 are MRHNA and SNTAGT. The CDR3 sequence is 16 residues long. After removal of 3 bases from V and 1 base from J, the junction contained 1 base not matched to a gene. The CDR3 bases are TGTGCCAGCAGTGAGGGGACTAGCGGGGGCACAGATACGCAGTATTTT. Translated: CASSEGTSGGTDTQYF.

The chain is built from TRBV5-1 and TRBJ2-2; D remains ambiguous. The CDR3 covers 14 residues. Germline V CDR1 and CDR2: SGHRS, YFSETQ. Between the trimmed V and J ends, which lost 3 bases and 6 bases, there was a span of 12 bases. The CDR3 sequence: CASSSSPISGELFF. The CDR3 bases are TGCGCCAGCAGCTCGAGCCCAATTTCCGGGGAGCTGTTTTTT.

This rearrangement joins TRBV5-8 to TRBJ1-3; a weak D match, TRBD1 (6 bases). The ends were cut back, 4 bases at V and 0 bases at J, with 8 bases in the middle. The CDR3 is made up of 14 amino acids. CDR1 is SGHTS, CDR2 YDEGEE, per germline. CDR3 nucleotides: TGTGCCAGCAGCGGGGGCACCTCTGGAAACACCATATATTTT. Amino acids: CASSGGTSGNTIYF.

V is TRBV4-1 and J is TRBJ2-5; D gene unclear. The DNA end favors TRBJ2-7, so the J call may be wrong. The CDR3 has 13 amino acids. Germline V gene sequence: CDR1 MGHRA, CDR2 YSYEKL. CDR3 sequence: CASSQTAAYEQYF. DNA of the CDR3: TGCGCCAGCAGCCAAACGGCGGCTTACGAGCAGTACTTC.

This chain joins TRBV6-1 and TRBJ1-5; D ambiguous. V lost 8 bases to trimming and J lost 2 bases, with 13 bases between them. The CDR3 sequence is 14 residues long. Germline V gene data show CDR1 as MNHNS and CDR2 as SASEGT. CDR3 in amino acids: CASVRKEGNQPQHF. As DNA, the CDR3 is TGTGCCAGCGTGCGAAAGGAAGGCAATCAGCCCCAGCATTTT.